The 29 T cell receptor beta chains given below trace back to one sample, sequenced in a study of blood T cells in healthy people across ages. The authors ran a second PCR of roughly 6 to 12 cycles using a sample-barcoded 5' primer and a J-beta primer mix. TCRdb re-called the 5' RACE reads with MiXCR, one entry per CDR3 protein. The sample shows 1.5 million to 2 million distinct CDR3 sequences, over 25% of them seen only once. Sequences were obtained from blood. The receptor set was obtained from a woman in her thirties in good health.

In the case of this clonotype: This sequence may be a read error, since a much larger clone differs from it by one base. The CDR3 DNA follows: TGTGCCACAGGAACTGCAGGGAGAATTTCTGGGGCCAACGTCCTGACTTTC. Its protein is CATGTAGRISGANVLTF. The J gene is TRBJ2-6, the V gene TRBV10-3, with D perhaps being TRBD1 or TRBD2 (5 bases each). Trimming cost V 10 bases and J 1 base, with 20 bases left between them. The CDR3 spans 17 residues. The germline V gene has CDR1 ENHRY and CDR2 SYGVKD.

The chain employs TRBV9 and TRBJ1-3; TRBD1 agrees at 11 bases. Trimming cost V 7 bases and J 4 bases; bases outside gene matches: 10. Germline values: CDR1 SGDLS, CDR2 YYNGEE. The CDR3 spans 16 residues. The CDR3: CASGSGQGAPGNTIYF. The CDR3 DNA reads as TGTGCCAGCGGGAGTGGACAGGGGGCGCCCGGAAACACCATATATTTT.

The V gene is TRBV5-1, the J gene TRBJ2-5; TRBD1 matches at 9 bases. Per the germline V gene, CDR1 is SGHRS and CDR2 is YFSETQ. The CDR3 has 14 residues. V trimming: 7 bases; J trimming: 2 bases; junction bases outside the gene matches: 6. The DNA of the CDR3 is TGCGCCAGCGGGACAGGGAGCGGGCAAGAGACCCAGTACTTC. This sequence encodes CASGTGSGQETQYF.

The chain employs TRBV20-1 and TRBJ2-3, with 9 positions matching TRBD1. Germline V gene data show CDR1 as DFQATT and CDR2 as SNEGSKA (reference sequence). With 3 bases clipped from V and 4 bases from J, the junction kept 5 bases outside the gene matches. The CDR3 length is 14 residues. The CDR3 here is CSASKGQGSDTQYF. The DNA of the CDR3 is TGCAGTGCTAGTAAGGGACAGGGCTCAGATACGCAGTATTTT.

Comments on this clonotype: The CDR3 end shows no conserved phenylalanine or tryptophan, and so a read error is likely. The rearrangement joins TRBV11-2 to TRBJ2-3; D is undetermined. The CDR3 is 15 residues long. V was cut by 6 bases and J by 1 base, with 14 bases left in between. Germline-derived CDR1 and CDR2 are SGHAT and FQNNGV. CDR3 amino acids: CASSFGSLRTDTQYL. The CDR3 DNA sequence: TGTGCCAGCAGTTTCGGGTCACTTCGCACAGATACGCAGTATTTG.

The chain couples TRBV9 to TRBJ2-1; no clear D gene. V was shortened by 0 bases and J by 1 base, with 5 bases between the two germline ends. This CDR3 has 14 amino acids. Per germline, CDR1 SGDLS and CDR2 YYNGEE. CDR3 in amino acids: CASSVAWSYNEQFF. The CDR3, as DNA: TGTGCCAGCAGCGTAGCGTGGTCCTACAATGAGCAGTTCTTC.

Regarding this clonotype: This may be a read error, as it is one base from a much larger clone. The V gene is TRBV12-3 or TRBV12-4, the J gene TRBJ2-7, with unresolved D. The CDR3 length is 14 residues. CDR3 loop: CTSSPLATAYEQYF. The DNA of the CDR3 is TGTACCAGCAGCCCTCTGGCGACCGCCTACGAGCAGTACTTC.

This clonotype was counted between two and nine times. The CDR3 region has the DNA TGCAGTGCTAGAGCTAGGACAGGGGGGGACTACACCTTC. Amino acids: CSARARTGGDYTF. The chain links TRBV20-1 to TRBJ1-2; 10 bases fit TRBD1. Germline CDR1 and CDR2: DFQATT and SNEGSKA (reference sequence). V dropped 1 base and J dropped 10; count of bases not matched to a gene: 6. This CDR3 is built from 13 residues.

This clonotype was picked up many times. At one end, the junction sequence differs from germline, possibly due to a read error. V is TRBV5-1 and J is TRBJ2-7; D is uncertain. There are 13 residues in the CDR3. CDR1 SGHRS and CDR2 YFSETQ come from the germline V gene. This CDR3 is CASSLGGTYEQYF. CDR3 DNA sequence: TGTGCCAGCAGCTTAGGCGGAACCTACGAGCAGTACTTC. Full variable domain (remainder filled in from reference TRBV5-1 and TRBJ2-7): KAGVTQTPRYLIKTRGQQVTLSCSPISGHRSVSWYQQTPGQGLQFLFEYFSETQRNKGNFPGRFSGRQFSNSRSEMNVSTLELGDSALYLCASSLGGTYEQYFGPGTRLTVT.

CDR3 residues: CASSPRRSRGLSTDTQYF. The CDR3 nucleotides are TGTGCCAGCAGCCCCCGTCGATCACGCGGGCTAAGCACAGATACGCAGTATTTT. The gene calls are TRBV7-2 and TRBJ2-3; possibly TRBD2 for D (5 bases). CDR3 size: 18 residues. V lost 5 bases to trimming and J lost 0 bases, with 21 bases between them. CDR1 and CDR2 (germline): SGHTA, FQGNSA.

This clonotype was observed a few times. J is TRBJ2-1 and V is TRBV12-3 or TRBV12-4, with 10 bases identical to TRBD1. This CDR3 region has 18 residues. The V and J ends lost 3 bases and 7 bases, in that order; junction bases with no gene match: 15. CDR3 residues: CASSFRGIGTGARNEQFF. The CDR3 bases are TGTGCCAGCAGTTTCAGGGGGATAGGGACAGGGGCTCGGAATGAGCAGTTCTTC.

This clonotype came up once. The J gene is TRBJ2-4, the V gene TRBV29-1, with TRBD2 matching over 7 bases. CDR3 length: 14 residues. Per germline, CDR1 SQVTM and CDR2 ANQGSEA. J was trimmed by 13 bases and V by 6 bases; bases with no gene match: 18. This CDR3 is CSVDTSVLNNEQYF. DNA of the CDR3: TGCAGCGTAGATACTAGCGTATTAAATAATGAGCAGTACTTC.

The chain combines TRBV6-1 with TRBJ1-5; D remains ambiguous. Trimming left V 10 bases short and J 1 base short, with 14 bases between. The germline CDR1 and CDR2 sequences are MNHNS and SASEGT. The CDR3 spans 14 residues. Here the CDR3 reads CAISRPDSNQPQHF. CDR3 nucleotides: TGTGCCATCTCGAGGCCGGACAGCAATCAGCCCCAGCATTTT.

This clonotype has just a few counts. The V and J genes are TRBV5-5 and TRBJ2-3; TRBD2 matches at 14 bases. Germline loops: CDR1 SGHKS, CDR2 YYEKEE (reference sequence). Trimming removed 0 bases from V and 0 bases from J; junction bases left unmatched: 3. The CDR3 contains 18 residues. CDR3 sequence reads: CASSLGLAGGRSTDTQYF. Written as DNA, the CDR3 is TGTGCCAGCAGCTTGGGACTAGCGGGAGGGCGAAGCACAGATACGCAGTATTTT.

This clonotype came up many times. This chain joins TRBV5-1 and TRBJ1-1; the D is unclear. The CDR3 has 12 residues. Germline V gene lookup returns CDR1 SGHRS and CDR2 YFSETQ. Trimming took 5 bases from V and 0 from J, leaving 5 bases between them. The CDR3 sequence is CASRSMNTEAFF. CDR3 bases: TGCGCCAGCAGATCAATGAACACTGAAGCTTTCTTT.

This clonotype appeared a few times. The genes are TRBV27 and TRBJ1-4; TRBD1 matches 8 bases. The CDR3 is 15 amino acids. Per the germline V gene, CDR1 is MNHEY and CDR2 is SMNVEV (reference sequence). Germline trimming cut 5 bases from V and 8 bases from J; bases unmatched to any gene: 10. The DNA of the CDR3 is TGTGCCAGCAGTACTCAGACAGGGGTTAGGGAAAAACTGTTTTTT. Protein sequence: CASSTQTGVREKLFF.

The CDR3 sequence: CASSLVRGIREAFF. The CDR3 DNA sequence: TGTGCCAGCAGTTTAGTTCGGGGGATAAGGGAAGCTTTCTTT. The chain employs TRBV12-3 or TRBV12-4 and TRBJ1-1, with D tentatively TRBD1 (5 bases). V was clipped by 1 base and J by 8 bases, with 14 bases between them. The CDR3 extends over 14 amino acids.

CDR3 in DNA: TGTGCCAGCAGGTGGGGACAGGACAAGACAGATACGCAGTATTTT. Residues: CASRWGQDKTDTQYF. This chain joins TRBV28 and TRBJ2-3; 8 bases are a match to TRBD1. V was pared by 6 bases and J by 3 bases, with 8 bases of the junction left unmatched. The length of the CDR3 is 15 residues. Germline values: CDR1 MDHEN, CDR2 SYDVKM.

The chain carries TRBV7-9 and TRBJ2-1; D call uncertain. Germline assignment: CDR1 SEHNR and CDR2 FQNEAQ (reference sequence). Trimming shortened V by 4 bases and J by 10 bases, and 8 bases separated the two germline ends. The CDR3 is 11 amino acids. CDR3 sequence (DNA): TGTGCCAGCAGCTCCCAATCAGAGCAGTTCTTC. It yields the protein CASSSQSEQFF.

The chain recombines TRBV18 with TRBJ2-1; 9 bases are a match to TRBD2. CDR3 length: 17 amino acids. The J segment lost 5 bases and the V segment lost 5 bases, leaving 13 bases of the junction unmatched. Looked up from germline, CDR1 is KGHSH and CDR2 is LQKENI. The CDR3 loop is CASSTQSGLAPNNEQFF. The CDR3 DNA follows: TGTGCCAGCTCAACTCAAAGCGGACTAGCGCCTAACAATGAGCAGTTCTTC.

The chain couples TRBV2 to TRBJ2-5; D ambiguous. The J call may be mistaken, given a closer DNA end match to TRBJ2-7. Germline-derived CDR1 and CDR2 are SNHLY and FYNNEI. The CDR3 extends over 13 amino acids. In DNA form, the CDR3 reads TGTGCCAGCACGAACGGAGATTACTACGAGCAGTACTTC. This translates into CASTNGDYYEQYF.

The rearrangement joins TRBV6-6 to TRBJ1-1; 11 bases agree with TRBD1. V trimming: 2 bases; J trimming: 4 bases; junction bases outside the gene matches: 3. From germline, CDR1 is MNHNY and CDR2 SVGAGI (reference sequence). There are 15 residues in the CDR3. The chain's CDR3 is CASSYGQGASTEAFF. The CDR3 DNA sequence: TGTGCCAGCAGTTACGGACAGGGGGCGAGCACTGAAGCTTTCTTT.

Worth noting for this clonotype: A read error may account for a junction end that differs from germline. The chain carries TRBV12-3 or TRBV12-4 and TRBJ1-6; D might be TRBD1 (5 bases). The CDR3 runs 17 residues. The CDR3 DNA follows: TGTGCCAGCAGTTGGAACGTTCCGGGACGAGATAATTCACCCCCCCACTTT. Translating gives CASSWNVPGRDNSPPHF.

The chain combines TRBV6-4 with TRBJ2-3; D is perhaps TRBD1 (6 bases). This CDR3 has 16 amino acids. Trimming cost V 2 bases and J 4 bases, with 16 bases left between them. CDR1 MRHNA and CDR2 SNTAGT come from the germline V gene. DNA for the CDR3: TGTGCCAGCAGTGACGGTTCCGCAGGGGCCGCAGATACGCAGTATTTT. As protein: CASSDGSAGAADTQYF.

V and J are TRBV3-1 and TRBJ2-1; D is possibly TRBD2 (6 bases). V was clipped by 0 bases and J by 2 bases, with 14 bases between them. Per germline, CDR1 LGHDT and CDR2 YNNKEL (reference sequence). The CDR3 has 17 residues. The CDR3 here is CASSQESYGRAYNEQFF. CDR3 bases: TGTGCCAGCAGCCAAGAATCCTACGGGAGAGCCTACAATGAGCAGTTCTTC.

J is TRBJ2-7 and V is TRBV13, with 7 bases identical to TRBD1. CDR1 is PRHDT and CDR2 is FYEKMQ in the germline V gene (reference sequence). With V trimmed by 4 bases and J by 7 bases, 13 bases remained unmatched. This CDR3 is built from 15 residues. CDR3 region: CASSSRPGQSTEQYF. The CDR3 DNA reads TGTGCCAGCAGCTCCCGACCGGGACAGTCTACGGAGCAGTACTTC.

Comments on this clonotype: Because the CDR3 is missing its conserved closing phenylalanine or tryptophan, this is likely a read error. The V call is TRBV18, the J call TRBJ2-3, with no clear D. Germline CDR1 KGHSH, CDR2 LQKENI. V gave up 2 bases and J gave up 0 bases, with 6 bases separating them. The CDR3 length is 14 residues. The DNA for the CDR3 is TGTGCCAGCTCACCAGGCAGGAGCACAGATACGCAGTATTCT. Protein: CASSPGRSTDTQYS.

This clonotype was found many times. The chain has TRBV7-2 and TRBJ1-1, with a tentative D call TRBD1 (5 bases). Trimming shortened V by 0 bases and J by 4 bases, and 9 bases separated the two germline ends. Germline V lookup: CDR1 SGHTA, CDR2 FQGNSA. CDR3 length: 14 residues. The CDR3 sequence is CASSLARGGTEAFF. CDR3 DNA sequence: TGTGCCAGCAGCTTAGCGCGGGGGGGCACTGAAGCTTTCTTT. The complete variable domain, with remaining parts taken from reference TRBV7-2 and TRBJ1-1, reads GAGVSQSPSNKVTEKGKDVELRCDPISGHTALYWYRQSLGQGLEFLIYFQGNSAPDKSGLPSDRFSAERTGGSVSTLTIQRTQQEDSAVYLCASSLARGGTEAFFGQGTRLTVV.

The V call is TRBV7-2, the J call TRBJ2-4, with 10 bases aligning to TRBD1. The CDR3 covers 19 residues. Germline lookup yields CDR1 SGHTA and CDR2 FQGNSA. V trimming: 1 base; J trimming: 0 bases; junction bases outside the gene matches: 9. The CDR3 nucleotides read TGTGCCAGCAGCTTAGGACAGGGGGCGCGGATGGGAGCCAAAAACATTCAGTACTTC. Translation: CASSLGQGARMGAKNIQYF.